This T cell receptor beta chain was recorded in a study of blood T cells in healthy people across ages. The use of a sample-barcoded 5' primer and a J-beta primer mix characterized a second PCR of roughly 7 to 11 cycles. A single record per CDR3 protein comes from TCRdb applying MiXCR to the 5' RACE reads. The sample records 2 million or so distinct CDR3 sequences, approximately 50% being singletons. Of note for this clonotype: Its target is unknown. Sequence at one end of the junction differs from germline and may be a read error.

Notes on the study in general: CMV status of donors was not determined, possibly confounding expanded clonotype changes.

From germline, CDR1 is MNHEY and CDR2 SVGEGT. This CDR3 has 14 amino acids. The chain joins TRBV6-2 or TRBV6-3 to TRBJ2-5; D not certain. The sample was blood. This receptor was obtained from a woman aged 40 to 50 in good health. The CDR3 DNA reads TGTGCCAGCAGTGCGAGTCGGATCCAAGAGACCCGGTACTTC. This codes for CASSASRIQETRYF.